A selection of T cell receptor beta chains follows, all from one sample in a study of beta chain features in type 1 diabetes. Measured with immunoSEQ multiplex PCR; TCRdb has only the in-frame clones, and not every one. The repertoire holds more than 150,000 clones, with 8.5% to 10% as singletons. Sequenced input: central memory CD4+ T cells from blood. The source of these receptors is a young woman with type 1 diabetes. The CDR3 runs from the conserved cysteine through the conserved F or W. A D gene is named only where the DNA matches it firmly. The listing skips clone size in some rows; elsewhere it reads once, few, many or a size class.

TRBJ2-7,TRBV9,-,-,TGTGCCAGCAGCGTAGCTACAGGGTCCGAGCAGTACTTC,CASSVATGSEQYF
TRBJ2-5,TRBV5-8,-,TRBD2,TGTGCCAGCAGCCACCGTGCGGGGAGGGGTCGTGAGACCCAGTACTTC,CASSHRAGRGRETQYF
TRBJ2-1,TRBV27,few,TRBD1,TGTGCCAGCAGTTTATACAGGGGCTACAATGAGCAGTTCTTC,CASSLYRGYNEQFF
TRBJ2-3,TRBV19,few,-,TGTGCCAGTAGTATCGGCGGTTACGGCACAGATACGCAGTATTTT,CASSIGGYGTDTQYF
TRBJ2-7,TRBV30,-,-,TGTGCCTGGAGTGTTTCAACGTTGTCGGACAGAGCCTACGAGCAGTACTTC,CAWSVSTLSDRAYEQYF
TRBJ1-5,TRBV30,few,TRBD1,TGTGCCAGTAGTCGGACAGGGGGTAGCAATCAGCCCCAGCATTTT,CASSRTGGSNQPQHF
TRBJ2-5,TRBV6-6,-,-,TGTGCCAGCAGTTACGGAGGGATGGGGCAAGAGACCCAGTACTTC,CASSYGGMGQETQYF
TRBJ2-7,TRBV30,few,-,TGTGCCTGGAGTGTCGCACAGGGTACCTACGAGCAGTACTTC,CAWSVAQGTYEQYF
TRBJ2-7,TRBV19,-,-,TGTGCCAGTACCCAGAAGAGCGGATACGAGCAGTACTTC,CASTQKSGYEQYF
TRBJ1-4,TRBV20-1,-,-,TGCAGTGCTCAGGCAGGGGAAAAACTGTTTTTT,CSAQAGEKLFF
TRBJ2-7,TRBV29-1,few,-,TGCAGCGTTGCCACGGGGTACGAGCAGTACTTC,CSVATGYEQYF
TRBJ2-7,TRBV2,many,TRBD1,TGTGCCAGCAGGCAATCGGCTCTGGGACAGCTCCTCTTC,CASRQSALGQLLF
TRBJ2-7,TRBV25-1,-,-,TGTGCCAGCAGTGAAGAGGGGGGGTCCTACGAGCAGTACTTC,CASSEEGGSYEQYF
TRBJ1-2,TRBV7-8,many,TRBD1,TGTGCCAGCAGCTTTGGACAGGAGATTTATGGCTACACCTTC,CASSFGQEIYGYTF
TRBJ1-1,TRBV9,-,-,TGTGCCAGCAGCGTAACAGGAAGTTTGAACACTGAAGCTTTCTTT,CASSVTGSLNTEAFF
TRBJ2-7,TRBV19,few,TRBD1,TGTGCCAGTAGTATAAGGGGGTCGGGACAGAGGAACGAGCAGTACTTC,CASSIRGSGQRNEQYF
TRBJ1-5,TRBV7-2,-,-,TGTGCCAGCAGCTTACAGGGTGGCAATCAGCCCCAGCATTTT,CASSLQGGNQPQHF
TRBJ2-7,TRBV5-4,few,TRBD2,TGTGCCAGCAGCCCGACGGGAGGGACGTCCTACGAGCAGTACTTC,CASSPTGGTSYEQYF
TRBJ2-2,TRBV27,few,-,TGTGCCAGCAGTTTATATCGGGACACCGGGGAGCTGTTTTTT,CASSLYRDTGELFF
TRBJ2-1,TRBV10-3,-,-,TGTGCCATCAGTGAGGCTCGCCTAGCGAATGAGCAGTTCTTC,CAISEARLANEQFF
TRBJ2-1,TRBV14,few,-,TGTGCCAGCAGCCCGTTAGACTACAATGAGCAGTTCTTC,CASSPLDYNEQFF